These 21 T cell receptor beta chains originate from one sample sequenced in a study of T cells in Graves' hyperthyroidism and ophthalmopathy. TCR beta CDR3 regions were amplified from RNA. First-round RT-PCR with HTBI primers amplified the TCR CDR3 region. TCRdb used MiXCR to reprocess the multiplex PCR reads, holding one entry per CDR3 protein. The sample shows about 480,000 distinct CDR3 sequences, approximately 15% of them seen only once. The sequenced material came from blood. These receptors all stem from a woman in her late teens or twenties with Graves' hyperthyroidism.

The CDR3 nucleotides read TGTGCCAGCACCGGACGGACGTATAATTCACCCCTCCACTTT. It translates to CASTGRTYNSPLHF. This chain joins TRBV13 and TRBJ1-6; D call uncertain. The germline V gene has CDR1 PRHDT and CDR2 FYEKMQ (reference sequence). There are 14 residues in the CDR3. V was shortened by 7 bases and J by 4 bases, with 11 bases between the two germline ends.

This clonotype was recorded only once. The chain has TRBV10-1 and TRBJ2-2; the D gene is possibly TRBD1 (6 bases). This CDR3 spans 13 amino acids. CDR1 and CDR2 from the germline V gene are WNHNN and SYGVQD (reference sequence). V lost 6 bases to trimming and J lost 7 bases, with 12 bases between them. This CDR3 is CASRQGVGGELFF. In DNA, the CDR3 is TGCGCCAGCAGACAGGGTGTCGGCGGGGAGCTGTTTTTT.

This clonotype was counted ten times or more. This chain joins TRBV3-1 and TRBJ2-7; a weak D match, TRBD1 (6 bases). Germline V gene sequence: CDR1 LGHDT, CDR2 YNNKEL (reference sequence). CDR3 length: 12 amino acids. The V gene lost 5 bases and the J gene lost 6 bases, with 11 bases spanning the gap. CDR3 region: CASSNLGGEQYV. Written as DNA, the CDR3 is TGTGCCAGCAGCAACCTAGGGGGCGAGCAGTACGTC.

This clonotype was detected many times. The chain employs TRBV6-5 and TRBJ1-2; D is undetermined. The CDR3 extends over 15 amino acids. Trimming took off 2 bases at V and 0 bases at J, with 10 bases between the two ends. Germline lookup yields CDR1 MNHEY and CDR2 SVGAGI. In nucleotides, the CDR3 is TGTGCCAGCAGTTACCTGACGGGTTCTAACTATGGCTACACCTTC. It codes for CASSYLTGSNYGYTF.

A note on this clonotype: Germline and junction disagree at one end, which may indicate a read error. The chain links TRBV27 to TRBJ1-2, with a tentative D call TRBD1 (6 bases). The CDR3 consists of 16 residues. CDR1 MNHEY and CDR2 SMNVEV come from the germline V gene (reference sequence). CDR3: CVSSLGAGDPNYGYTF. Here the CDR3 DNA reads TGTGTCAGCAGTTTGGGGGCAGGGGACCCCAATTATGGCTACACCTTC.

The genes are TRBV9 and TRBJ2-1, with 12 bases aligning to TRBD2. Germline trimming cut 3 bases from V and 5 bases from J; bases unmatched to any gene: 6. The CDR3 totals 16 residues. CDR1 SGDLS and CDR2 YYNGEE come from the germline V gene. The CDR3 spells CASSARLAGAHNEQFF. The CDR3 coding sequence is TGTGCCAGCAGCGCGCGACTAGCGGGAGCTCACAATGAGCAGTTCTTC.

This clonotype was detected many times. The chain joins TRBV24-1 to TRBJ1-2; D is undetermined. Germline V CDR1 and CDR2: KGHDR, SFDVKD. The V end was cut by 1 base, the J end by 8 bases, with 10 bases between. The CDR3 sequence is 13 residues long. The CDR3 spells CATSDFEGEGYTF. The CDR3 bases are TGTGCCACCAGTGATTTTGAGGGAGAGGGCTACACCTTC.

Many counts were recorded for this clonotype. The chain carries TRBV11-3 and TRBJ1-2; 8 positions agree with TRBD1. This CDR3 region has 14 residues. Trimming removed 3 bases from V and 8 bases from J; junction bases left unmatched: 8. Per the germline V gene, CDR1 is SGHNT and CDR2 is YENEEA. CDR3 region: CASSFDRGQRGYTF. CDR3 DNA: TGTGCCAGCAGCTTTGACAGGGGCCAAAGGGGCTACACCTTC.

This clonotype was observed at least ten times. This sequence joins TRBV27 and TRBJ2-7; 15 bases line up with TRBD2. V lost 8 bases to trimming and J lost 2 bases; unmatched junction nucleotides: 7. Germline loops: CDR1 MNHEY, CDR2 SMNVEV (reference sequence). The CDR3 length is 16 residues. CDR3 loop: CASAGLAGGNTYEQYF. The CDR3 DNA sequence: TGTGCCAGCGCTGGACTAGCGGGAGGGAATACCTACGAGCAGTACTTC.

The sample holds many counts of this clonotype. The CDR3 loop is CAWKATAEKLFF. The CDR3 coding sequence is TGTGCCTGGAAGGCTACGGCCGAAAAACTGTTTTTT. The rearrangement links TRBV30 to TRBJ1-4; no reliable D call. V lost 4 bases, J lost 8 bases, and 11 bases lay in between. Germline CDR1 is GTSNPN and CDR2 is SVGIG (reference sequence). This CDR3 region has 12 residues.

This clonotype was detected many times. The chain carries TRBV20-1 and TRBJ2-5; TRBD2 is a possible D gene (6 bases). Germline V lookup: CDR1 DFQATT, CDR2 SNEGSKA (reference sequence). This CDR3 is built from 14 residues. Trimming took 5 bases from V and 4 from J, leaving 17 bases between them. The CDR3 bases are TGCAGTGCTCCCCCGGGGGACCAAGGAGAGACCCAGTACTTC. Its protein product is CSAPPGDQGETQYF.

This clonotype came up many times. The chain carries TRBV11-1 and TRBJ2-1, with D perhaps being TRBD1 or TRBD2 (6 bases each). Looked up from germline, CDR1 is SGHAT and CDR2 is FQDESV (reference sequence). CDR3 length: 15 residues. V was shortened by 5 bases and J by 5 bases, with 16 bases between the two germline ends. The CDR3 sequence: CASSPERRGDNEQFF. The CDR3 DNA reads as TGTGCCAGCAGCCCCGAGAGGAGGGGGGACAATGAGCAGTTCTTC.

This clonotype was seen more than once but under ten times. The conserved phenylalanine or tryptophan is not found at the CDR3 terminus, so this likely reflects a read error. The gene calls are TRBV12-3 or TRBV12-4 and TRBJ2-2; 10 bases are shared with TRBD2. The trim removed 5 bases at V and 4 bases at J, leaving 4 bases unmatched. The CDR3 loop spans 15 amino acids. CDR3: CASSRGLASTGELFL. The CDR3 region has the DNA TGTGCCAGCAGTCGGGGACTAGCGAGCACCGGGGAGCTGTTTCTT.

In its sample, this clonotype was seen many times. The chain employs TRBV4-1 and TRBJ2-1, with TRBD2 matching 9 bases. The CDR3 contains 17 residues. Germline loops: CDR1 MGHRA, CDR2 YSYEKL. V dropped 1 base and J dropped 1; count of bases not matched to a gene: 5. The CDR3 here is CASSQGTSAFSYNEQFF. CDR3 in DNA: TGCGCCAGCAGCCAAGGGACTAGCGCCTTTTCCTACAATGAGCAGTTCTTC.

This clonotype appeared a few times. The rearrangement joins TRBV12-3 or TRBV12-4 to TRBJ1-5, with D perhaps TRBD1 (6 bases). The CDR3 covers 14 residues. V shed 3 bases and J shed 6 bases, with 12 bases lying between them. The CDR3 reads CASSLLGGIQPQHF. DNA of the CDR3: TGTGCCAGCAGTTTGCTAGGGGGAATTCAGCCCCAGCATTTT.

This clonotype was seen a handful of times. The chain employs TRBV4-1 and TRBJ2-7; a weak D match, TRBD2 (6 bases). Deletions cut 4 bases from V and 3 bases from J, with 16 bases between. The CDR3 length is 15 residues. Germline CDR1 and CDR2: MGHRA and YSYEKL. Here the CDR3 DNA reads TGCGCCAGCAGCCCAGCGGGCCGGACGCTCTACGAGCAGTACTTC. It specifies CASSPAGRTLYEQYF.

This clonotype appeared many times. This chain links TRBV30 with TRBJ2-1, with 10 positions matching TRBD2. The CDR3 totals 12 residues. Losses at the gene ends were 4 bases for V and 6 bases for J; bases not matched to a gene: 0. In germline, CDR1 is GTSNPN, CDR2 SVGIG (reference sequence). CDR3 sequence reads: CAWTSGSNEQFF. The CDR3 nucleotides read TGTGCCTGGACTAGCGGGAGCAATGAGCAGTTCTTC.

In this sample, this clonotype turned up a few times. The chain has TRBV10-2 and TRBJ2-1, with TRBD1 matching 7 bases. The CDR3 contains 13 residues. From germline, CDR1 is WSHSY and CDR2 SAAADI. J gave up 7 bases and V 6 bases, and 6 bases lay outside the gene matches. CDR3 loop: CASRSTGNNEQFF. CDR3 nucleotide sequence: TGCGCCAGCAGATCGACAGGGAATAATGAGCAGTTCTTC.

The chain joins TRBV29-1 to TRBJ2-5, with TRBD2 matching over 13 bases. V lost 7 bases to trimming and J lost 4 bases; unmatched junction nucleotides: 6. Germline lookup yields CDR1 SQVTM and CDR2 ANQGSEA. There are 14 residues in the CDR3. The CDR3 nucleotides are TGCAGCGCCACGGGACTAGCGGGATTAGAGACCCAGTACTTC. Protein product: CSATGLAGLETQYF.

This clonotype came up many times. V and J are TRBV24-1 and TRBJ2-3; either TRBD1 or TRBD2 may supply D (6 bases each). This CDR3 is 14 amino acids long. CDR1 KGHDR and CDR2 SFDVKD come from the germline V gene. V lost 5 bases and J lost 6, with 14 bases in between. CDR3 DNA: TGTGCCACCAGTGGTTCTGGGGGGCTCGATACGCAGTATTTT. Translation gives CATSGSGGLDTQYF.

This clonotype came up many times. The rearrangement links TRBV11-2 to TRBJ2-7, with D perhaps matching TRBD1 (6 bases). The CDR3 is 13 amino acids. The germline V gene has CDR1 SGHAT and CDR2 FQNNGV. Trimming left V 3 bases short and J 6 bases short, with 12 bases between. CDR3 nucleotides: TGTGCCAGCAGCTTTACAGGGAGCGCCGAGCAGTACTTC. It yields the protein CASSFTGSAEQYF.